This T cell receptor (beta chain) was documented in a study of cytomegalovirus exposure and HLA in healthy donors. The CDR3 has 15 residues. Per germline, CDR1 SEHNR and CDR2 FQNEAQ (reference sequence). The ends lost 5 bases at V and 1 base at J; junction bases unmatched: 4. Regarding this clone: What it binds is not known.

The primer mix had 60 Vbeta and 13 Jbeta primers. The table came from immunoSEQ multiplex PCR; TCRdb's copy has only in-frame clones and leaves some out. The sample carries about 240,000 clones, over 70% recorded once. Overall study results and limits: In a later analysis, HLA-associated TCR beta chains were more clonally expanded than equally common others. Later on, an analysis showed TCR association rates differing by HLA locus, with DRB1 the most and HLA-C the fewest. When the data were analyzed later, several of the most significant clusters appeared to be linked to common viral pathogens.

Sequencing was carried out using PBMCs. V and J are TRBV7-9 and TRBJ1-2; TRBD1 matches 10 bases. The sequence was obtained from a woman aged 55-69 years in good health and CMV-seropositive. This CDR3 reads CASSTRDRGNYGYTF. The DNA of the CDR3 is TGTGCCAGCAGCACCCGGGACAGGGGTAACTATGGCTACACCTTC.